One and the same sample provided the 30 T cell receptor beta chains below, sequenced in a study of human T cells and chemical hapten exposure. Within the library, unique molecular identifiers were attached to each individual cDNA molecule. TCRdb re-called the reads with MiXCR, one entry per CDR3 protein. The repertoire holds about 120,000 distinct CDR3 sequences, with 8.5% to 9% as singletons. Total RNA came from unfractionated whole blood. Sequenced sample: whole blood. The receptors come from a human donor in good health. Some clones in this sample may be carry-over from other donors' samples.

This CDR3 is CASGGANTGELFF. CDR3 coding DNA: TGTGCCTCCGGGGGGGCCAACACCGGGGAGCTGTTTTTT. The J gene is TRBJ2-2, the V gene TRBV10-3; TRBD2 matches at 8 bases. CDR3 length: 13 residues. After removal of 11 bases from V and 2 bases from J, the junction contained 4 bases not matched to a gene. The V gene's germline CDR1 is ENHRY and CDR2 SYGVKD.

Written as DNA, the CDR3 is TGTGCCAGCACCCCGGGGCCGCGGGACACTGAAGCTTTCTTT. This encodes CASTPGPRDTEAFF. The genes are TRBV9 and TRBJ1-1; D possibly corresponds to TRBD1 (5 bases). The ends were cut back, 6 bases at V and 3 bases at J, with 15 bases in the middle. Germline values: CDR1 SGDLS, CDR2 YYNGEE. The CDR3 is 14 residues long.

A few counts support this clonotype. The V call is TRBV2, the J call TRBJ2-7; D is perhaps TRBD1 or TRBD2 (5 bases each). In germline, CDR1 is SNHLY, CDR2 FYNNEI. This CDR3 is 13 amino acids long. The V end lost 10 bases, the J end lost 3 bases, and 16 bases lay between the germline ends. The CDR3 DNA sequence: TGTGCCATACAAGGGACGGACGTCTACGAGCAGTACTTC. Protein sequence: CAIQGTDVYEQYF.

This clonotype has at least ten counts. This rearrangement joins TRBV5-1 to TRBJ1-5; D is uncertain. CDR1 is SGHRS and CDR2 is YFSETQ in the germline V gene. The CDR3 totals 14 residues. V lost 0 bases to trimming and J lost 2 bases, with 6 bases between them. The CDR3 region has the DNA TGCGCCAGCAGCTTGGGGGAGGGCAATCAGCCCCAGCATTTT. This gives the protein CASSLGEGNQPQHF.

The chain couples TRBV30 to TRBJ2-1, with D maybe TRBD2 (5 bases). This CDR3 spans 14 amino acids. V lost 1 base to trimming and J lost 1 base, with 8 bases between them. The germline gives CDR1 GTSNPN, CDR2 SVGIG (reference sequence). The CDR3 sequence: CAWSAGFSYNEQFF. The CDR3 DNA is TGTGCCTGGAGTGCGGGGTTTTCCTACAATGAGCAGTTCTTC.

This clonotype was detected ten times or more. This sequence joins TRBV7-8 and TRBJ2-3; the match to TRBD1 covers 10 bases. The CDR3 loop spans 17 amino acids. Losses at the gene ends were 1 base for V and 5 bases for J; bases not matched to a gene: 9. The germline gives CDR1 SGHVS, CDR2 FQNEAQ. CDR3 coding DNA: TGTGCCAGCAGCTTAGTGACCGACAGGGGGCGCAAAGATACGCAGTATTTT. Protein sequence: CASSLVTDRGRKDTQYF.

CDR3 amino acids: CASQTSGMYNEQFF. The CDR3, as DNA: TGTGCCAGCCAGACTAGCGGAATGTATAATGAGCAGTTCTTC. This chain joins TRBV19 and TRBJ2-1, with 9 bases that match TRBD2. CDR3 length: 14 residues. Unmatched junction bases numbered 10, after V lost 9 bases and J lost 7 bases. Germline V gene lookup returns CDR1 LNHDA and CDR2 SQIVND (reference sequence).

This clonotype was counted a few times. V gene TRBV19 combines with J gene TRBJ1-2; D might be TRBD1 (5 bases). CDR1 and CDR2 from the germline V gene are LNHDA and SQIVND (reference sequence). Trimming cost V 7 bases and J 4 bases, with 19 bases left between them. The CDR3 is made up of 15 amino acids. The CDR3 sequence is CASKESSRTSYGYTF. In DNA form, the CDR3 reads TGTGCCAGTAAGGAGAGCAGCCGGACATCCTATGGCTACACCTTC.

This clonotype was detected only a few times. The CDR3 DNA sequence: TGTGCCAGCATTCCACTAGCGGGACGCCACGAGCAGTACTTC. Amino acids: CASIPLAGRHEQYF. The V and J genes are TRBV6-2 or TRBV6-3 and TRBJ2-7; TRBD2 matches at 10 bases. Per the germline V gene, CDR1 is MNHEY and CDR2 is SVGEGT. This CDR3 contains 14 residues. Losses at the gene ends were 7 bases for V and 5 bases for J; bases not matched to a gene: 8.

In this sample, this clonotype turned up many times. This sequence joins TRBV7-9 and TRBJ2-5; tentatively, D is TRBD1 (5 bases). Trimming shortened V by 5 bases and J by 5 bases, and 21 bases separated the two germline ends. The V gene's germline CDR1 is SEHNR and CDR2 FQNEAQ (reference sequence). CDR3 length: 16 residues. The CDR3 coding sequence is TGTGCCAGCAGCCTCCTAGGGGCAGGGCCAGCGGAGACCCAGTACTTC. As protein: CASSLLGAGPAETQYF.

This clonotype turned up a few times. The chain recombines TRBV5-4 with TRBJ1-4; 8 bases match TRBD1. Germline-derived CDR1 and CDR2 are SGHNT and YYREEE (reference sequence). Trimming cost V 1 base and J 8 bases; bases outside gene matches: 4. The CDR3 has 14 residues. This CDR3 reads CASSLQGAREKLFF. The CDR3 DNA is TGTGCCAGCAGCTTGCAGGGGGCTAGGGAAAAACTGTTTTTT.

This clonotype was seen at least ten times. This chain links TRBV12-3 or TRBV12-4 with TRBJ1-2, with D maybe TRBD1 (5 bases). This CDR3 has 13 amino acids. Trimming cost V 5 bases and J 5 bases, with 12 bases left between them. The CDR3 DNA reads as TGTGCCAGCAGTCCCCGCGGGGGGTATGGCTACACCTTC. Amino acids: CASSPRGGYGYTF.

This clonotype was observed at least ten times. The CDR3 DNA follows: TGTGCCAGCAGCTTAGAACAGCCTAATTCACCCCTCCACTTT. Its translation is CASSLEQPNSPLHF. The chain employs TRBV7-9 and TRBJ1-6; no clear D. This CDR3 region has 14 residues. Germline values: CDR1 SEHNR, CDR2 FQNEAQ (reference sequence). V lost 1 base and J 6 bases, leaving 7 bases between the germline ends.

This clonotype appeared many times. This chain joins TRBV12-3 or TRBV12-4 and TRBJ1-1; D is unresolved. The CDR3 has 14 residues. V dropped 5 bases and J dropped 2 bases, with 12 bases sitting between them. The CDR3 protein is CASSAVESNTEAFF. The DNA of the CDR3 is TGTGCCAGCAGTGCCGTTGAGAGTAACACTGAAGCTTTCTTT.

A few counts support this clonotype. J is TRBJ1-5 and V is TRBV7-9; D possibly corresponds to TRBD1 (6 bases). The V and J ends lost 3 bases and 8 bases respectively, with 14 bases between them. This CDR3 comprises 14 residues. Germline V gives CDR1 SEHNR, CDR2 FQNEAQ (reference sequence). CDR3 in DNA: TGTGCCAGCAGCTTGCCTGGGGGGCGTGAGCCCCAGCATTTT. It codes for CASSLPGGREPQHF.

The V gene is TRBV5-4, the J gene TRBJ2-7; TRBD1 matches at 9 bases. Trimming removed 3 bases from V and 2 bases from J; junction bases left unmatched: 6. Germline assignment: CDR1 SGHNT and CDR2 YYREEE (reference sequence). This CDR3 is built from 15 residues. The CDR3 region is CASSSGQGRTYEQYF. DNA for the CDR3: TGTGCCAGCAGCTCGGGACAGGGTCGGACCTACGAGCAGTACTTC.

This clonotype has a handful of counts. The chain joins TRBV12-3 or TRBV12-4 to TRBJ2-2; 9 bases fit TRBD1. This CDR3 spans 16 amino acids. Germline trimming cut 3 bases from V and 5 bases from J; bases unmatched to any gene: 7. CDR3 in amino acids: CASSFRDRVVTGELFF. The CDR3 nucleotides read TGTGCCAGCAGTTTCCGGGACAGGGTGGTTACCGGGGAGCTGTTTTTT.

This rearrangement joins TRBV3-1 to TRBJ2-3; the D gene is possibly TRBD1 (6 bases). Germline-derived CDR1 and CDR2 are LGHDT and YNNKEL (reference sequence). The CDR3 is 17 amino acids. Trimming stripped 0 bases from V and 0 bases from J, with 13 bases between. The CDR3 nucleotides are TGTGCCAGCAGCCAAGACTACAGGGAACAGAGCACAGATACGCAGTATTTT. This sequence encodes CASSQDYREQSTDTQYF.

This clonotype was counted between two and nine times. The rearrangement links TRBV20-1 to TRBJ2-7; D uncertain. Per germline, CDR1 DFQATT and CDR2 SNEGSKA (reference sequence). The CDR3 is 14 amino acids. The V and J ends lost 0 bases and 3 bases respectively, with 12 bases between them. The CDR3 DNA is TGCAGTGCTAGAGAGCCGACACAAGACTACGAGCAGTACTTC. It specifies CSAREPTQDYEQYF.

At least ten counts were recorded for this clonotype. This chain joins TRBV11-2 and TRBJ1-1; weak D call: TRBD1 (5 bases). Germline V gene data show CDR1 as SGHAT and CDR2 as FQNNGV. This CDR3 has 13 amino acids. The germline V and J ends were trimmed by 0 bases and 4 bases, with 6 bases remaining between them. The CDR3 nucleotides are TGTGCCAGCAGCTTAGACAGGGTCACTGAAGCTTTCTTT. Its translation: CASSLDRVTEAFF.

This clonotype was seen at least ten times. The CDR3 is CSVAGDREGNTIYF. Here the CDR3 DNA reads TGCAGCGTTGCGGGGGACAGGGAGGGAAACACCATATATTTT. This rearrangement joins TRBV29-1 to TRBJ1-3; 9 bases fit TRBD1. The V segment lost 4 bases and the J segment 4 bases; nucleotides outside the gene matches: 5. The CDR3 covers 14 residues. The germline V gene has CDR1 SQVTM and CDR2 ANQGSEA.

This clonotype was seen more than once but under ten times. The V gene is TRBV20-1, the J gene TRBJ1-3; D gene unclear. Per germline, CDR1 DFQATT and CDR2 SNEGSKA (reference sequence). The length of the CDR3 is 15 residues. V was pared by 0 bases and J by 2 bases, with 11 bases between. The CDR3 DNA sequence: TGCAGTGCTAGAGAATCGGCAGGAACTGGAAACACCATATATTTT. This codes for CSARESAGTGNTIYF.

There are a few counts of this clonotype. CDR3 protein: CASSIGLQPQHF. The CDR3 DNA reads as TGTGCCAGTAGTATAGGTCTCCAGCCCCAGCATTTT. The chain carries TRBV19 and TRBJ1-5; D is unresolved. CDR1 and CDR2 (germline): LNHDA, SQIVND (reference sequence). This CDR3 contains 12 residues. V was cut by 1 base and J by 7 bases, with 5 bases left in between.

This clonotype came up a few times. The chain links TRBV3-1 to TRBJ1-2; tentatively, D is TRBD1 (6 bases). Germline V CDR1 and CDR2: LGHDT, YNNKEL (reference sequence). The CDR3 length is 16 residues. Trimming left V 3 bases short and J 6 bases short, with 20 bases between. In DNA form, the CDR3 reads TGTGCCAGCAGCCAGCCTGGGGGGGCAGGGGTGCATGGCTACACCTTC. Amino acids: CASSQPGGAGVHGYTF.

Note on this clonotype: This clone may be a read error of a much larger clone one base away. V gene TRBV11-1 combines with J gene TRBJ2-1; TRBD1 might be the D (6 bases). The CDR3 consists of 16 residues. Germline V gene data show CDR1 as SGHAT and CDR2 as FQDESV (reference sequence). In DNA, the CDR3 is TGTGCCAGCAGCTCCCGGGAAGGGGGTTCCTACAATGAGCATTTCTTC. It specifies CASSSREGGSYNEHFF.

The chain uses TRBV6-2 or TRBV6-3 and TRBJ1-1; 9 nucleotides line up with TRBD1. Germline trimming cut 2 bases from V and 5 bases from J; bases unmatched to any gene: 9. Germline V gives CDR1 MNHEY, CDR2 SVGEGT. The CDR3 sequence is 16 residues long. This chain's CDR3 is CASSYPTTGGLTEAFF. The CDR3 region has the DNA TGTGCCAGCAGTTACCCGACGACAGGGGGTCTGACTGAAGCTTTCTTT.

This clonotype has at least ten counts. This chain links TRBV11-2 with TRBJ1-3, with D uncertain. Germline assignment: CDR1 SGHAT and CDR2 FQNNGV. Trimming took off 9 bases at V and 8 bases at J, with 5 bases between the two ends. This CDR3 contains 9 residues. CDR3 DNA: TGTGCCAGATATCACACCATATATTTT. Translation: CARYHTIYF.

This clonotype was seen at least ten times. The chain joins TRBV29-1 to TRBJ2-1; D is uncertain. Germline V gives CDR1 SQVTM, CDR2 ANQGSEA. The V gene lost 0 bases and the J gene lost 8 bases, with 11 bases spanning the gap. The CDR3 length is 13 residues. This CDR3 is CSVEDKGRHEQFF. Here the CDR3 DNA reads TGCAGCGTTGAAGATAAAGGACGCCATGAGCAGTTCTTC.

This clonotype was picked up many times. The CDR3 nucleotides are TGTGCCTGGAGCCTCCGGGACAGGGCTTCACCCCTCCACTTT. Protein sequence: CAWSLRDRASPLHF. The rearrangement links TRBV30 to TRBJ1-6, with 9 bases lining up with TRBD1. J lost 9 bases, V lost 3 bases, and 6 bases had no gene match. CDR1 and CDR2 (germline): GTSNPN, SVGIG (reference sequence). CDR3 size: 14 residues.

This clonotype was recorded a few times. The chain links TRBV6-5 to TRBJ1-5; D may be TRBD1 (5 bases). The CDR3 runs 15 residues. The ends were cut back, 2 bases at V and 3 bases at J, with 11 bases in the middle. Germline V gives CDR1 MNHEY, CDR2 SVGAGI. The chain's CDR3 is CASSYGGINNQPQHF. The DNA of the CDR3 is TGTGCCAGCAGTTACGGGGGAATAAACAATCAGCCCCAGCATTTT.